One and the same sample provided the 30 T cell receptor beta chains below, sequenced in a study of early stage breast cancer tumors. Repertoires were generated with immunoSEQ multiplex PCR, while TCRdb's copy carries only in-frame clones and drops some. In the table there are about 3,500 clones, 64% of which are singletons. Sequenced: breast tumor tissue. These receptors all stem from a person aged 40-50 years with breast cancer.

V usage is TRBV5-1 and J usage is TRBJ2-1; 11 bases line up with TRBD2. The length of the CDR3 is 15 residues. CDR1 and CDR2 from the germline V gene are SGHRS and YFSETQ. The ends lost 2 bases at V and 8 bases at J; junction bases unmatched: 6. CDR3 coding DNA: TGCGCCAGCAGCTTAACTAGCGGGAGTATCCATGAGCAGTTCTTC. Translated, it gives CASSLTSGSIHEQFF.

The chain uses TRBV28 and TRBJ1-5; D ambiguous. This CDR3 contains 13 residues. Trimming took off 6 bases at V and 4 bases at J, with 10 bases between the two ends. In germline, CDR1 is MDHEN, CDR2 SYDVKM. In DNA form, the CDR3 reads TGTGCCAGCAGGGAAAGTGGTAATCAGCCCCAGCATTTT. It encodes CASRESGNQPQHF.

This chain uses TRBV27 with TRBJ1-1; D is unresolved. The CDR3 extends over 13 amino acids. V shed 3 bases and J shed 1 base, with 6 bases lying between them. The germline gives CDR1 MNHEY, CDR2 SMNVEV (reference sequence). CDR3 nucleotides: TGTGCCAGCAGTTTTTTTAGGAACACTGAAGCTTTCTTT. Its translation is CASSFFRNTEAFF.

V is TRBV23-1 and J is TRBJ1-2; D gene ambiguous. TRBV23-1 is noted as an ORF with a role that remains uncertain. Trimming cost V 1 base and J 6 bases, with 9 bases left between them. This CDR3 has 13 residues. The CDR3 DNA is TGCGCCAGCAGTCAATGGCCGTGGGATGGCTACACCTTC. Its translation is CASSQWPWDGYTF.

The V gene is TRBV6-5, the J gene TRBJ1-2; TRBD1 aligns across 7 bases. This CDR3 comprises 15 residues. The V segment lost 2 bases and the J segment 4 bases; nucleotides outside the gene matches: 7. CDR1 is MNHEY, CDR2 SVGAGI, per germline. The CDR3 loop reads CASSYDRQGRYGYTF. CDR3 nucleotides: TGTGCCAGCAGTTACGACCGACAGGGTCGCTATGGCTACACCTTC.

The chain carries TRBV19 and TRBJ2-1, with unresolved D. CDR1 and CDR2 (germline): LNHDA, SQIVND (reference sequence). This CDR3 is built from 14 residues. V gave up 7 bases and J gave up 0 bases, with 10 bases separating them. CDR3 protein: CASTPKFSYNEQFF. The CDR3 DNA reads as TGTGCCAGTACCCCTAAATTCTCCTACAATGAGCAGTTCTTC.

By share, this clone counts as large. The rearrangement joins TRBV30 to TRBJ2-7; D remains unclear. Germline CDR1 is GTSNPN and CDR2 is SVGIG (reference sequence). Deletions cut 8 bases from V and 2 bases from J, with 13 bases between. The CDR3 extends over 12 amino acids. CDR3 in amino acids: CAGSDGTYEQYF. The CDR3 nucleotides are TGTGCCGGGTCCGACGGAACCTACGAGCAGTACTTC.

The chain combines TRBV28 with TRBJ2-3; D possibly corresponds to TRBD1 (6 bases). The CDR3 is made up of 15 amino acids. The germline V gene has CDR1 MDHEN and CDR2 SYDVKM. V gave up 2 bases and J gave up 3 bases, with 12 bases separating them. CDR3 nucleotides: TGTGCCAGCAGTTTAAGAGGGGGTGGGACAGATACGCAGTATTTT. Encoded protein: CASSLRGGGTDTQYF.

The chain employs TRBV4-1 and TRBJ1-2; 10 nucleotides agree with TRBD1. This CDR3 region has 16 residues. Germline V CDR1 and CDR2: MGHRA, YSYEKL. V was pared by 4 bases and J by 1 base, with 6 bases of the junction left unmatched. The CDR3 loop is CASSLETGGLNYGYTF. The CDR3 DNA is TGCGCCAGCAGCCTCGAGACAGGGGGCCTTAACTATGGCTACACCTTC.

V usage is TRBV19 and J usage is TRBJ2-1; D is possibly TRBD2 (6 bases). Germline CDR1 is LNHDA and CDR2 is SQIVND (reference sequence). V shed 11 bases and J shed 8 bases, with 19 bases lying between them. The CDR3 sequence is 13 residues long. The CDR3 region has the DNA TGTGCCCTATCCAGGTCGGGGGTCGATGAGCAGTTCTTC. Translated, it gives CALSRSGVDEQFF. Full variable domain (outside the CDR3, taken from reference TRBV19 and TRBJ2-1): DGGITQSPKYLFRKEGQNVTLSCEQNLNHDAMYWYRQDPGQGLRLIYYSQIVNDFQKGDIAEGYSVSREKKESFPLTVTSAQKNPTAFYLCALSRSGVDEQFFGPGTRLTVL.

The chain employs TRBV7-9 and TRBJ2-7; a possible D gene is TRBD1 (5 bases). V was pared by 2 bases and J by 6 bases, with 14 bases between. The CDR3 runs to 14 residues. CDR1 and CDR2 from the germline V gene are SEHNR and FQNEAQ (reference sequence). The DNA of the CDR3 is TGTGCCAGCAGCTTAAGTCAGGGATACCTCGAGCAGTACTTC. Protein: CASSLSQGYLEQYF.

This chain links TRBV29-1 with TRBJ2-1; D not certain. This CDR3 has 14 residues. V was clipped by 5 bases and J by 2 bases, with 13 bases between them. Germline V gene lookup returns CDR1 SQVTM and CDR2 ANQGSEA. The CDR3 DNA reads as TGCAGCGTTAATCCAGGCGAGACCTACAATGAGCAGTTCTTC. Amino acids: CSVNPGETYNEQFF.

A note on this clone: Within the sample, other DNA sequences also encode this same CDR3. The chain is built from TRBV5-6 and TRBJ1-1; D is possibly TRBD1 (5 bases). The germline CDR1 and CDR2 sequences are SGHDT and YYEEEE. Deletions cut 1 base from V and 5 bases from J, with 6 bases between. The CDR3 loop spans 12 amino acids. CDR3 sequence (DNA): TGTGCCAGCAGCTTGAGGGGAACTGAAGCTTTCTTT. It codes for CASSLRGTEAFF.

The rearrangement uses TRBV2 and TRBJ1-3; no definite D call. CDR1 and CDR2 from the germline V gene are SNHLY and FYNNEI. V lost 7 bases and J 0 bases, leaving 10 bases between the germline ends. The CDR3 length is 14 residues. The CDR3: CASIRGSSGNTIYF. As DNA, the CDR3 is TGTGCCAGCATCCGAGGAAGCTCTGGAAACACCATATATTTT.

The V call is TRBV5-1, the J call TRBJ2-3; D is perhaps TRBD2 (6 bases). The germline V and J ends were trimmed by 1 base and 1 base, with 10 bases remaining between them. The CDR3 is 15 residues long. Germline loops: CDR1 SGHRS, CDR2 YFSETQ. CDR3: CASSLWDSRTDTQYF. The CDR3 nucleotides are TGCGCCAGCAGCTTGTGGGACTCTCGCACAGATACGCAGTATTTT.

This clone has a handful of counts. The CDR3, as DNA: TGTGCCAGCAGTGGGACAGCCTTCGAGGGCACTGAAGCTTTCTTT. Protein sequence: CASSGTAFEGTEAFF. The rearrangement links TRBV25-1 to TRBJ1-1; TRBD1 is a possible D gene (6 bases). V gave up 4 bases and J gave up 4 bases, with 16 bases separating them. The CDR3 is 15 residues long. Germline V gene sequence: CDR1 MGHDK, CDR2 SYGVNS. The whole variable domain, remainder taken from reference TRBV25-1 and TRBJ1-1, is EADIYQTPRYLVIGTGKKITLECSQTMGHDKMYWYQQDPGMELHLIHYSYGVNSTEKGDLSSESTVSRIRTEHFPLTLESARPSHTSQYLCASSGTAFEGTEAFFGQGTRLTVV.

This sequence joins TRBV28 and TRBJ2-2; D not certain. Germline V gives CDR1 MDHEN, CDR2 SYDVKM. The CDR3 loop spans 14 amino acids. Trimming left V 6 bases short and J 1 base short, with 9 bases between. As DNA, the CDR3 is TGTGCCAGCAGACTTCAGCGGAACACCGGGGAGCTGTTTTTT. It codes for CASRLQRNTGELFF.

The chain combines TRBV12-5 with TRBJ2-6; D is perhaps TRBD1 (5 bases). This CDR3 is 16 amino acids long. Germline loops: CDR1 LGHNT, CDR2 FRNRAP. V dropped 5 bases and J dropped 5 bases, with 16 bases sitting between them. CDR3 loop: CASGVPGQSRANVLTF. Here the CDR3 DNA reads TGTGCTAGTGGTGTGCCAGGACAAAGTCGGGCCAACGTCCTGACTTTC.

V and J are TRBV2 and TRBJ2-7; D is undetermined. V was trimmed by 7 bases and J by 0 bases, leaving 7 bases between them. The CDR3 runs 12 residues. Germline V gene sequence: CDR1 SNHLY, CDR2 FYNNEI. The DNA for the CDR3 is TGTGCCAGCATCCTTGGCTCCTACGAGCAGTACTTC. It yields the protein CASILGSYEQYF.

CDR3 region: CASSGTGNTYEQYF. The CDR3 DNA reads as TGTGCCAGCAGTGGGACAGGGAATACCTACGAGCAGTACTTC. The chain carries TRBV6-5 and TRBJ2-7; 9 bases align to TRBD1. V trimming: 5 bases; J trimming: 2 bases; junction bases outside the gene matches: 4. CDR1 and CDR2 from the germline V gene are MNHEY and SVGAGI. This CDR3 has 14 amino acids.

This clone has just a few counts. V and J are TRBV7-6 and TRBJ2-3; the D gene is possibly TRBD1 (5 bases). The CDR3 runs to 16 residues. V was clipped by 0 bases and J by 4 bases, with 14 bases between them. The germline CDR1 and CDR2 sequences are SGHVS and FNYEAQ. Here the CDR3 DNA reads TGTGCCAGCAGCTTAGCGGCGCAGGGCATTCCAGATACGCAGTATTTT. This sequence encodes CASSLAAQGIPDTQYF.

This clone was seen a single time. The chain employs TRBV7-9 and TRBJ2-7; TRBD2 matches at 13 bases. The CDR3 loop spans 17 amino acids. CDR1 SEHNR and CDR2 FQNEAQ come from the germline V gene (reference sequence). V trimming: 5 bases; J trimming: 5 bases; junction bases outside the gene matches: 12. The DNA of the CDR3 is TGTGCCAGCAGCACCCCCCCCACTAGCGGGAGGGGAAACGAGCAGTACTTC. Protein: CASSTPPTSGRGNEQYF.

J is TRBJ1-2 and V is TRBV18, with D possibly TRBD1 on 5 matching bases. The V gene lost 0 bases and the J gene lost 5 bases, with 13 bases spanning the gap. The CDR3 is 15 residues long. Germline-derived CDR1 and CDR2 are KGHSH and LQKENI. CDR3: CASSPPQGREYGYTF. The CDR3 bases are TGTGCCAGCTCACCACCGCAGGGAAGGGAGTATGGCTACACCTTC.

The rearrangement links TRBV21-1 to TRBJ2-3. TRBV21-1 is annotated as a pseudogene. The length of the CDR3 is 14 residues. The CDR3: CASSKEGSSDTQYF. CDR3 DNA: TGTGCCAGCAGCAAAGAGGGCAGTTCAGATACGCAGTATTTT.

The J gene is TRBJ1-1, the V gene TRBV19, with 7 bases identical to TRBD1. Germline V gives CDR1 LNHDA, CDR2 SQIVND (reference sequence). V lost 6 bases, J lost 2 bases, and 9 bases stayed unmatched. The CDR3 covers 15 residues. CDR3 DNA sequence: TGTGCCAGTAGATCACAGGGGTCAGCCAACACTGAAGCTTTCTTT. Its protein product is CASRSQGSANTEAFF.

The rearrangement uses TRBV4-2 and TRBJ2-3, with 7 bases that match TRBD1. Germline lookup yields CDR1 LGHNA and CDR2 YNFKEQ. Germline trimming cut 1 base from V and 2 bases from J; bases unmatched to any gene: 6. This CDR3 is built from 16 residues. CDR3 amino acids: CASSQVYGTATDTQYF. For the CDR3, the DNA is TGTGCCAGCAGCCAAGTTTACGGGACAGCCACAGATACGCAGTATTTT.

This CDR3 reads CAWSVRSARTEAFF. Written as DNA, the CDR3 is TGTGCCTGGAGTGTACGGTCTGCTCGGACTGAAGCTTTCTTT. The V and J genes are TRBV30 and TRBJ1-1; D remains unclear. Germline values: CDR1 GTSNPN, CDR2 SVGIG (reference sequence). The CDR3 is 14 residues long. The V end was cut by 0 bases, the J end by 5 bases, with 13 bases between.

This clone was seen a few times. The chain links TRBV10-3 to TRBJ1-4, with TRBD1 matching 9 bases. Trimming took 8 bases from V and 8 from J; bases not matched to a gene: 6. This CDR3 is built from 13 residues. Per the germline V gene, CDR1 is ENHRY and CDR2 is SYGVKD. The CDR3 DNA reads TGTGCCATCCAGGGACAGGGAGGGGAAAAACTGTTTTTT. Translation gives CAIQGQGGEKLFF.

This clone appeared a few times. V and J are TRBV5-4 and TRBJ2-3, with 9 nucleotides matching TRBD1. CDR1 is SGHNT, CDR2 YYREEE, per germline (reference sequence). V gave up 4 bases and J gave up 2 bases; unmatched junction bases: 5. There are 15 residues in the CDR3. CDR3 coding DNA: TGTGCCAGCAGCGGGGGACAGGGCGACACAGATACGCAGTATTTT. This translates into CASSGGQGDTDTQYF.

V and J are TRBV4-1 and TRBJ1-5; D unclear. V was trimmed by 0 bases and J by 6 bases, leaving 21 bases between them. The CDR3 is 18 residues long. CDR1 and CDR2 (germline): MGHRA, YSYEKL. CDR3 region: CASSQDPGWGVVGQPQHF. The CDR3 DNA reads as TGCGCCAGCAGCCAAGATCCTGGGTGGGGAGTGGTGGGTCAGCCCCAGCATTTT.